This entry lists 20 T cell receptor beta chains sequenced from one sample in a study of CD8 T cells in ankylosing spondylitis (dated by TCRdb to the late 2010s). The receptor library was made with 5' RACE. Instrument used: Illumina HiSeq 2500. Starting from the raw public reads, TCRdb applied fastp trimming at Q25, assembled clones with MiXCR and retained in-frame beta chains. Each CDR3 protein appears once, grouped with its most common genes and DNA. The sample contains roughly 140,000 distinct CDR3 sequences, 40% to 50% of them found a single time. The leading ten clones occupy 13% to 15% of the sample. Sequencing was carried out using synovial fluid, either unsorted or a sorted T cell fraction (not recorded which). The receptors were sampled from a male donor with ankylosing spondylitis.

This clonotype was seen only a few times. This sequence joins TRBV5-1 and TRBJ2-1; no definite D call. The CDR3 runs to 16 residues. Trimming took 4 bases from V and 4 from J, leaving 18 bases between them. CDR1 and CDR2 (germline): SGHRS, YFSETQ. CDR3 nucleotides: TGCGCCAGCAGCCCCCCAGTAGGACGCCCATACAATGAGCAGTTCTTC. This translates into CASSPPVGRPYNEQFF.

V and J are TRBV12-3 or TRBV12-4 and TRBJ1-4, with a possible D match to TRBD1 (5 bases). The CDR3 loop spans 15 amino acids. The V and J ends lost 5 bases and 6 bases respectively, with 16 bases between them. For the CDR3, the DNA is TGTGCCAGCAGTGGCAGGGAATTCGGCGATGAAAAACTGTTTTTT. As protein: CASSGREFGDEKLFF.

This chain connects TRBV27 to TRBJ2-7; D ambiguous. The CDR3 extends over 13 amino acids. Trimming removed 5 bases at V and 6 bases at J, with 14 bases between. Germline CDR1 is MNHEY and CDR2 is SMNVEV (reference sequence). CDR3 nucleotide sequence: TGTGCCAGCAGTCCCCAAGCCGTGGGCGAGCAGTACTTC. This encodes CASSPQAVGEQYF.

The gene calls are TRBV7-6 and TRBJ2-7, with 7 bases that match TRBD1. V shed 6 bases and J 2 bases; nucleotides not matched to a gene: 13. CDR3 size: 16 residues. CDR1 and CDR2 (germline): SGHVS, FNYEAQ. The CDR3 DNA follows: TGTGCCAGCAGGCCCATAGGGGGACAGCCGACCTACGAGCAGTACTTC. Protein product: CASRPIGGQPTYEQYF.

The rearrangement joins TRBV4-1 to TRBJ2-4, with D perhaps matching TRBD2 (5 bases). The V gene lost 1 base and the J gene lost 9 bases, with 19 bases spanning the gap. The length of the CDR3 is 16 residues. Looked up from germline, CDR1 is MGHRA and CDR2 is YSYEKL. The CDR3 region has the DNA TGCGCCAGCAGCCAAGCGGGGTGGGTACAGTCGGGCATTCAGTACTTC. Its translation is CASSQAGWVQSGIQYF.

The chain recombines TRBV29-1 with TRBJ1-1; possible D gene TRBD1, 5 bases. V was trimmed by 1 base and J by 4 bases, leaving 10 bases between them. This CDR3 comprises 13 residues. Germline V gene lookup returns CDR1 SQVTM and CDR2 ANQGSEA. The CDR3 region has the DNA TGCAGCGTTGAAGCAGGGTCGTCCACTGAAGCTTTCTTT. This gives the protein CSVEAGSSTEAFF.

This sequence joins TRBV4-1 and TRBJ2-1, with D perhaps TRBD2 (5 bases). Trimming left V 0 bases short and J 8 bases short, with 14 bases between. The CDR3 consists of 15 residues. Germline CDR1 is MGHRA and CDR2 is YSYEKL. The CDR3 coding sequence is TGCGCCAGCAGCCAAGAGGGTGAGGGAAGTCATGAGCAGTTCTTC. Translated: CASSQEGEGSHEQFF.

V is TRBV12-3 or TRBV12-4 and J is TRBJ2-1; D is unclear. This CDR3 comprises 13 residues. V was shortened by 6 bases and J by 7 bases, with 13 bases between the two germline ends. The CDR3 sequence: CASSASPPNEQFF. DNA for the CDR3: TGTGCCAGCAGCGCGTCTCCGCCGAATGAGCAGTTCTTC.

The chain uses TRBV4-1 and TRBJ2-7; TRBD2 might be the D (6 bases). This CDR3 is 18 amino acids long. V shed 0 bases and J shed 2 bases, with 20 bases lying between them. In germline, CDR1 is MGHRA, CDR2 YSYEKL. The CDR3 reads CASSQDFAGSTFPYEQYF. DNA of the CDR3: TGCGCCAGCAGCCAAGATTTTGCGGGGTCTACCTTCCCCTACGAGCAGTACTTC.

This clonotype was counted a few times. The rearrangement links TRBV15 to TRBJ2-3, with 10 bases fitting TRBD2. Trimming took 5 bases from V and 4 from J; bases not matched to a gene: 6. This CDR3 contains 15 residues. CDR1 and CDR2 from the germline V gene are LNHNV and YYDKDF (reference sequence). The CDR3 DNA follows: TGTGCCACCAGCGTCCAGCGGGAGGGCCCAGATACGCAGTATTTT. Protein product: CATSVQREGPDTQYF.

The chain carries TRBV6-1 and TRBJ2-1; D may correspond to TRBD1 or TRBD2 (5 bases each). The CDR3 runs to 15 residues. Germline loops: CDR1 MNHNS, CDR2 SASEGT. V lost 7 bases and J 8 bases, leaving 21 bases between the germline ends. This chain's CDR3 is CASIELGEPGHEQFF. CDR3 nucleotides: TGTGCCAGCATTGAGTTGGGGGAGCCAGGCCATGAGCAGTTCTTC.

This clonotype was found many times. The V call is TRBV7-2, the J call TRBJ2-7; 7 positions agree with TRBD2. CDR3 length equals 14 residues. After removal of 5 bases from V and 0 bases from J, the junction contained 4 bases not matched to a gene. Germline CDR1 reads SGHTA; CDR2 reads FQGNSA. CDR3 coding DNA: TGTGCCAGCAGCCCCCCGGGGGGCTCCTACGAGCAGTACTTC. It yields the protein CASSPPGGSYEQYF.

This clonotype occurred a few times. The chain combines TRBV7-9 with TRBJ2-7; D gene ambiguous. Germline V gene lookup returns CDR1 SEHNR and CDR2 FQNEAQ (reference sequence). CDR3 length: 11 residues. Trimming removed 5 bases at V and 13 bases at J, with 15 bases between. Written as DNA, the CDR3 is TGTGCCAGCAGCACGACGGACGGCATCTACTTC. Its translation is CASSTTDGIYF.

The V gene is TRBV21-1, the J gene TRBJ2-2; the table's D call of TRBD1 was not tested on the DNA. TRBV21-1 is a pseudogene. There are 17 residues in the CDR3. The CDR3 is CATTSSRGATNTGELFF. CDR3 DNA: TGTGCCACCACCTCCTCCCGGGGGGCAACGAACACCGGGGAGCTGTTTTTT.

CDR3: CASSFLSSGGTYEQYF. The DNA of the CDR3 is TGTGCCAGCAGTTTCCTCTCGTCGGGGGGGACTTACGAGCAGTACTTC. The chain has TRBV27 and TRBJ2-7; 8 nucleotides align to TRBD2. Germline CDR1 reads MNHEY; CDR2 reads SMNVEV (reference sequence). V gave up 3 bases and J gave up 4 bases; unmatched junction bases: 11. This CDR3 is 16 amino acids long.

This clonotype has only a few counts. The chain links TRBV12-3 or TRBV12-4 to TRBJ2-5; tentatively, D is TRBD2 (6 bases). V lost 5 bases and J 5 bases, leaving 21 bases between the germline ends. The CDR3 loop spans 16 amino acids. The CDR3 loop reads CASSPDFSGLRETQYF. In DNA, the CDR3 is TGTGCCAGCAGTCCTGACTTTAGCGGACTCAGGGAGACCCAGTACTTC.

CDR3 loop: CASLAKETQYF. The CDR3 coding sequence is TGTGCCAGCCTAGCTAAGGAGACCCAGTACTTC. The gene calls are TRBV6-5 and TRBJ2-5; weak D call: TRBD2 (5 bases). CDR3 length: 11 amino acids. Germline CDR1 and CDR2: MNHEY and SVGAGI. Trimming removed 8 bases at V and 5 bases at J, with 9 bases between.

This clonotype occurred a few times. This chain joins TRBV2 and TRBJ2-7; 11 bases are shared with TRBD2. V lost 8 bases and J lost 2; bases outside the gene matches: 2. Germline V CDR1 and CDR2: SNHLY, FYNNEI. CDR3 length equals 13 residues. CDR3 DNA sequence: TGTGCCAGCCAGACTAGCGGGGCCTACGAGCAGTACTTC. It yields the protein CASQTSGAYEQYF.

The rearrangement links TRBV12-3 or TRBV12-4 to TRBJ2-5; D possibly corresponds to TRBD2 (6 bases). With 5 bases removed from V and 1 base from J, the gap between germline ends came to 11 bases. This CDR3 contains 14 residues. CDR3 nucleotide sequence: TGTGCCAGCAGTCCCCCGGGACTCCAAGAGACCCAGTACTTC. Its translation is CASSPPGLQETQYF.

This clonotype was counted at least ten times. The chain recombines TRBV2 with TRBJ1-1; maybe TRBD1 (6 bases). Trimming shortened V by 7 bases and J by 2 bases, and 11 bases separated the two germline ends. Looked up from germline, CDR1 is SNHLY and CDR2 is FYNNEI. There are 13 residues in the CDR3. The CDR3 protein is CASKQDSNTEAFF. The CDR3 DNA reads TGTGCCAGCAAGCAGGACAGTAACACTGAAGCTTTCTTT.